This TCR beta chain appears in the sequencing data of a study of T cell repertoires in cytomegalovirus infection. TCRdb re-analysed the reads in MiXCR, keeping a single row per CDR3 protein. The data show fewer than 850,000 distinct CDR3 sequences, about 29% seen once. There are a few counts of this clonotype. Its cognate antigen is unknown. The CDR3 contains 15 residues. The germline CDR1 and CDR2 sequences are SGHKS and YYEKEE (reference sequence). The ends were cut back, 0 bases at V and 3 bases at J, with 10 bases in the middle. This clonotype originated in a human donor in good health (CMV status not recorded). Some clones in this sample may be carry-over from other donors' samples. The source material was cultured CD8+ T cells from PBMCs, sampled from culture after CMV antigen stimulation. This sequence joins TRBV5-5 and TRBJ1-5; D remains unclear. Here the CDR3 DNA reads TGTGCCAGCAGCTTGGATATGGGGTTCAATCAGCCCCAGCATTTT. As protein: CASSLDMGFNQPQHF. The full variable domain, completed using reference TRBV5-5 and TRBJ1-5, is DAGVTQSPTHLIKTRGQQVTLRCSPISGHKSVSWYQQVLGQGPQFIFQYYEKEERGRGNFPDRFSARQFPNYSSELNVNALLLGDSALYLCASSLDMGFNQPQHFGDGTRLSIL.